Following are 20 T cell receptor beta chains from one sample sequenced in a study of blood T cells in healthy people across ages. It was with a sample-barcoded 5' primer and a J-beta primer mix that a second PCR of roughly 6 to 11 cycles was run. MiXCR, run by TCRdb on the 5' RACE reads, gives a single entry per CDR3 protein. The repertoire includes about 2 million distinct CDR3 sequences, 49% of them detected once, and roughly 2.1% sits in the top ten. The sample consisted of blood. All receptors derive from a woman in her thirties or forties in good health.

This clonotype was picked up a small number of times. V gene TRBV6-2 or TRBV6-3 combines with J gene TRBJ2-3; no reliable D call. This CDR3 is built from 12 residues. Deletions cut 6 bases from V and 9 bases from J, with 13 bases between. Germline V gene data show CDR1 as MNHEY and CDR2 as SVGEGT. The CDR3 sequence: CASSHRPETQYF. The CDR3 DNA reads TGTGCCAGCAGCCACCGACCGGAAACGCAGTATTTT.

The chain employs TRBV5-1 and TRBJ1-2; TRBD1 matches at 7 bases. V lost 7 bases, J lost 1 base, and 19 bases stayed unmatched. The length of the CDR3 is 18 residues. Germline CDR1 reads SGHRS; CDR2 reads YFSETQ. CDR3 region: CASASRLGGGDGNYGYTF. Written as DNA, the CDR3 is TGCGCCAGCGCCTCCCGACTCGGAGGGGGCGACGGTAACTATGGCTACACCTTC.

This clonotype has more than one count but fewer than ten. The rearrangement links TRBV5-1 to TRBJ2-7; D gene uncertain. The germline V and J ends were trimmed by 4 bases and 5 bases, with 13 bases remaining between them. CDR3 size: 13 residues. Germline CDR1 is SGHRS and CDR2 is YFSETQ. The CDR3 nucleotides are TGCGCCAGCAGCCTTCAATGGCGAGACGAGCAGTACTTC. It codes for CASSLQWRDEQYF.

The chain carries TRBV6-5 and TRBJ1-4; D perhaps matches TRBD1 (5 bases). There are 15 residues in the CDR3. Trimming took 0 bases from V and 7 from J, leaving 12 bases between them. Germline V CDR1 and CDR2: MNHEY, SVGAGI. Here the CDR3 DNA reads TGTGCCAGCAGTTACTCGCAGGGTTGGCGTGAAAAACTGTTTTTT. Translating gives CASSYSQGWREKLFF.

V gene TRBV5-4 combines with J gene TRBJ2-3; unclear D gene. V was cut by 5 bases and J by 0 bases, with 7 bases left in between. Germline V gene lookup returns CDR1 SGHNT and CDR2 YYREEE (reference sequence). The CDR3 totals 13 residues. The CDR3 bases are TGTGCCAGCAGATACAGTAGCACAGATACGCAGTATTTT. Translated: CASRYSSTDTQYF.

This clonotype came up many times. A read error may account for a junction end that differs from germline. The rearrangement uses TRBV18 and TRBJ2-3, with D hard to call. CDR1 is KGHSH and CDR2 is LQKENI in the germline V gene. The CDR3 has 13 residues. In DNA, the CDR3 is TGCGCCAGCAGCCCCCGGGTGACAGATACGCAGTATTTT. It specifies CASSPRVTDTQYF.

This sequence joins TRBV7-2 and TRBJ2-5, with 11 bases aligning to TRBD2. Germline V gene lookup returns CDR1 SGHTA and CDR2 FQGNSA. The CDR3 is made up of 15 amino acids. V was clipped by 7 bases and J by 4 bases; unmatched bases: 8. This CDR3 reads CASIIAGGPGETQYF. The CDR3 nucleotides are TGTGCCAGCATCATAGCGGGGGGGCCCGGAGAGACCCAGTACTTC.

The chain employs TRBV5-1 and TRBJ2-1; a possible D gene is TRBD2 (5 bases). The V end was cut by 7 bases, the J end by 0 bases, with 14 bases between. This CDR3 has 15 residues. CDR1 SGHRS and CDR2 YFSETQ come from the germline V gene. CDR3 sequence (DNA): TGCGCCAGCGCCCCGGACTGCAGCTCCTACAATGAGCAGTTCTTC. Its protein is CASAPDCSSYNEQFF.

The chain combines TRBV5-1 with TRBJ2-5, with 9 bases that match TRBD2. The CDR3 loop spans 14 amino acids. J lost 4 bases, V lost 3 bases, and 4 bases had no gene match. Germline V gives CDR1 SGHRS, CDR2 YFSETQ. The CDR3 DNA sequence: TGCGCCAGCAGCTGGCAACTAGCGGGAGAGACCCAGTACTTC. It encodes CASSWQLAGETQYF. The complete variable domain, with remaining parts taken from reference TRBV5-1 and TRBJ2-5, reads KAGVTQTPRYLIKTRGQQVTLSCSPISGHRSVSWYQQTPGQGLQFLFEYFSETQRNKGNFPGRFSGRQFSNSRSEMNVSTLELGDSALYLCASSWQLAGETQYFGPGTRLLVL.

This clonotype turned up a few times. The chain carries TRBV27 and TRBJ2-7; D remains unclear. CDR3 size: 14 residues. The germline gives CDR1 MNHEY, CDR2 SMNVEV (reference sequence). Between the trimmed V and J ends, which lost 0 bases and 2 bases, there was a span of 8 bases. The CDR3 spells CASSLSGNTYEQYF. CDR3 in DNA: TGTGCCAGCAGTTTATCGGGAAATACCTACGAGCAGTACTTC.

This clonotype was seen a few times. The V call is TRBV6-2 or TRBV6-3, the J call TRBJ1-2; TRBD1 aligns across 7 bases. Germline loops: CDR1 MNHEY, CDR2 SVGEGT. The CDR3 contains 16 residues. V shed 5 bases, J shed 6 bases, and the junction held 15 bases outside the gene matches. The CDR3 bases are TGTGCCAGCAGTCGCCCCCCGACAGGGAGATTCGATGGCTACACCTTC. Protein product: CASSRPPTGRFDGYTF.

This chain joins TRBV4-1 and TRBJ2-5; 10 bases line up with TRBD1. From germline, CDR1 is MGHRA and CDR2 YSYEKL. This CDR3 spans 16 amino acids. Losses at the gene ends were 0 bases for V and 5 bases for J; bases not matched to a gene: 6. The DNA for the CDR3 is TGCGCCAGCAGCCAAGATCCCCGACAGGGGGCGGAGACCCAGTACTTC. Amino acid sequence: CASSQDPRQGAETQYF.

The table lists this clonotype with a count of one. The chain combines TRBV9 with TRBJ2-1; D not certain. The CDR3 contains 17 residues. The V and J ends lost 4 bases and 4 bases respectively, with 21 bases between them. Germline CDR1 is SGDLS and CDR2 is YYNGEE. The CDR3 DNA is TGTGCCAGCAGCTCAAGAATTGAGCGAGGTATTTACAATGAGCAGTTCTTC. Residues: CASSSRIERGIYNEQFF.

The chain uses TRBV11-2 and TRBJ2-1; TRBD2 agrees at 9 bases. V shed 0 bases and J 8 bases; nucleotides not matched to a gene: 5. The CDR3 length is 15 residues. The germline gives CDR1 SGHAT, CDR2 FQNNGV. The CDR3 loop is CASSLDMRGGDEQFF. The CDR3 bases are TGTGCCAGCAGCTTAGACATGCGGGGGGGCGATGAGCAGTTCTTC.

The rearrangement joins TRBV6-6 to TRBJ2-1; 12 bases line up with TRBD2. The CDR3 length is 16 residues. Per germline, CDR1 MNHNY and CDR2 SVGAGI (reference sequence). The V and J ends lost 0 bases and 7 bases, in that order; junction bases with no gene match: 4. CDR3 in amino acids: CASSYSPLAGGNEQFF. Written as DNA, the CDR3 is TGTGCCAGCAGTTACTCCCCCCTAGCGGGGGGGAATGAGCAGTTCTTC.

There are a few counts of this clonotype. The chain carries TRBV15 and TRBJ2-5; no clear D gene. Trimming left V 0 bases short and J 5 bases short, with 10 bases between. The CDR3 is made up of 14 amino acids. Germline CDR1 and CDR2: LNHNV and YYDKDF (reference sequence). CDR3 sequence (DNA): TGTGCCACCAGCAGAGACCGTGGGTTGGAGACCCAGTACTTC. Protein product: CATSRDRGLETQYF.

This clonotype was counted a single time. The chain recombines TRBV4-3 with TRBJ2-4; no clear D gene. TRBJ2-7 explains the end of the DNA better; the J call may be wrong. In germline, CDR1 is LGHNA, CDR2 YSLEER. This CDR3 is built from 15 residues. Here the CDR3 reads CASSQEKGFAYEQYF. In DNA, the CDR3 is TGCGCCAGCAGCCAAGAAAAGGGATTTGCCTACGAGCAGTACTTC.

J is TRBJ1-1 and V is TRBV4-2; D ambiguous. Trimming stripped 2 bases from V and 0 bases from J, with 10 bases between. This CDR3 has 15 amino acids. Germline values: CDR1 LGHNA, CDR2 YNFKEQ. CDR3: CASSQHNTLNTEAFF. The CDR3 DNA is TGTGCCAGCAGCCAACATAACACTCTGAACACTGAAGCTTTCTTT.

The gene calls are TRBV12-5 and TRBJ1-2, with 10 positions matching TRBD1. The CDR3 length is 13 residues. V lost 5 bases and J lost 6; bases outside the gene matches: 3. CDR1 is LGHNT, CDR2 FRNRAP, per germline. The CDR3 protein is CASGQGTGDGYTF. The CDR3, as DNA: TGTGCTAGTGGTCAAGGGACAGGGGATGGCTACACCTTC.

V is TRBV6-5 and J is TRBJ2-3; 11 bases fit TRBD2. V lost 2 bases and J lost 0; bases outside the gene matches: 4. The CDR3 sequence is 17 residues long. Germline V gene sequence: CDR1 MNHEY, CDR2 SVGAGI. The CDR3 DNA is TGTGCCAGCAGTTACGAAACTAGCGGGGGAAGCACAGATACGCAGTATTTT. Residues: CASSYETSGGSTDTQYF.